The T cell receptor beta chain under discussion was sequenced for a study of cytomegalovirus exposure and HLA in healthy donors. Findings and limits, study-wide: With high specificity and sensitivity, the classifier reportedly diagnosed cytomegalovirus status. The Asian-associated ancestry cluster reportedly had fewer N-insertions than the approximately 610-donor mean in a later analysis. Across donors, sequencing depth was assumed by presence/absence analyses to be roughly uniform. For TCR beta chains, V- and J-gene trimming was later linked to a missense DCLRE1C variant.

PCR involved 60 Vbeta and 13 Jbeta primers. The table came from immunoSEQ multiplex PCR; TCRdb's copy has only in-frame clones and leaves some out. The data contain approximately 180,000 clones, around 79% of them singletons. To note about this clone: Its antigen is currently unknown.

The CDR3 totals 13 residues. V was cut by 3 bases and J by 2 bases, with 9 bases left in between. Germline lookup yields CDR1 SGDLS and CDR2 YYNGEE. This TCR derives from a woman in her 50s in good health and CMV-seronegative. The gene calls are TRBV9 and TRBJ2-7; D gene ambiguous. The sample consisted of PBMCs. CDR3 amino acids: CASSALRAYEQYF. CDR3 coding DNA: TGTGCCAGCAGCGCCCTCCGTGCCTACGAGCAGTACTTC.